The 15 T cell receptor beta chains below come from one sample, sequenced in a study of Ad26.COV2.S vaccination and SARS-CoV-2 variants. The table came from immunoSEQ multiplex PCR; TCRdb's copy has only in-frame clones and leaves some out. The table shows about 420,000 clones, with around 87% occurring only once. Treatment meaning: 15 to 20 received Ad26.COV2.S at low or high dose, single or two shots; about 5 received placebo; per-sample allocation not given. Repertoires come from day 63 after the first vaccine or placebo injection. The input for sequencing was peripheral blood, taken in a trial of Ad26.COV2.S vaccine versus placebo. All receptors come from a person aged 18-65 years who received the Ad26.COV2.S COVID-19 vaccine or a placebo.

CDR3: CASSPGHGGTEAFF. The CDR3 DNA is TGTGCCAGCAGTCCGGGACATGGGGGCACCGAAGCTTTCTTT. J is TRBJ1-1 and V is TRBV27, with D possibly matching TRBD1 (6 bases). Germline V CDR1 and CDR2: MNHEY, SMNVEV (reference sequence). The CDR3 is 14 residues long. V was cut by 5 bases and J by 8 bases, with 18 bases left in between.

The CDR3 reads CAISEQGQMNTGELFF. The CDR3 coding sequence is TGTGCCATCAGTGAGCAGGGACAGATGAACACCGGGGAGCTGTTTTTT. This rearrangement joins TRBV10-3 to TRBJ2-2; 7 bases line up with TRBD1. V shed 2 bases and J 1 base; nucleotides not matched to a gene: 4. This CDR3 is 16 amino acids long. From germline, CDR1 is ENHRY and CDR2 SYGVKD.

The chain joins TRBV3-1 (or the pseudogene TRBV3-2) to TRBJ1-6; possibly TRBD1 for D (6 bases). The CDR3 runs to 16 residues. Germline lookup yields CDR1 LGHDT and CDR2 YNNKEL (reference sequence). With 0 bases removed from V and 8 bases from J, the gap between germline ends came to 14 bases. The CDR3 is CASSQDSTGKDSPLHF. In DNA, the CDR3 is TGTGCCAGCAGCCAAGATTCCACAGGGAAGGATTCACCCCTCCACTTT.

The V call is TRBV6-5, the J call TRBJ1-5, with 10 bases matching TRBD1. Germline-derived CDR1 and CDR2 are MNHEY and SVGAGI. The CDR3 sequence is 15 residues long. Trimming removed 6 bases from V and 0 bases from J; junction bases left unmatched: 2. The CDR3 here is CASRRQGASNQPQHF. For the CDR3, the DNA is TGTGCCAGCAGGAGACAGGGGGCTAGCAATCAGCCCCAGCATTTT.

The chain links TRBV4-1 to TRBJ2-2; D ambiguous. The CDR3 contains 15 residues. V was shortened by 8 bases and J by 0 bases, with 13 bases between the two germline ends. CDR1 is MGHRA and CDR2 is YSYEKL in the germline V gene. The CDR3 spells CASRSDGPNTGELFF. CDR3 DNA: TGCGCCAGCCGATCTGACGGCCCGAACACCGGGGAGCTGTTTTTT.

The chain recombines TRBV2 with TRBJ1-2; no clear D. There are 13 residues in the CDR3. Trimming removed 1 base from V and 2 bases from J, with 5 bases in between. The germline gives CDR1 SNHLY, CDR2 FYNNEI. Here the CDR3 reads CASSEGANYGYTF. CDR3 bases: TGTGCCAGCAGTGAAGGGGCCAACTATGGCTACACCTTC.

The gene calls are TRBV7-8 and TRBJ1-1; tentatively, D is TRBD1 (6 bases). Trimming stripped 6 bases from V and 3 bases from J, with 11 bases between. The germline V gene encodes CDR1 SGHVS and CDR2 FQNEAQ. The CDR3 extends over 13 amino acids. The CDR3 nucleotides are TGTGCCAGCAGGGACAGCGAACACACTGAAGCTTTCTTT. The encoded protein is CASRDSEHTEAFF. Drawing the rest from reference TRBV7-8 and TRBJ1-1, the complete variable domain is GAGVSQSPRYKVAKRGQDVALRCDPISGHVSLFWYQQALGQGPEFLTYFQNEAQLDKSGLPSDRFFAERPEGSVSTLKIQRTQQEDSAVYLCASRDSEHTEAFFGQGTRLTVV.

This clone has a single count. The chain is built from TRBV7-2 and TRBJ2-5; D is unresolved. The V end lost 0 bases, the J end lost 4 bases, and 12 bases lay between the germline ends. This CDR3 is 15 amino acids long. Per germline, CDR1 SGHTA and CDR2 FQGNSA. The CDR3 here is CASSLALGSTETQYF. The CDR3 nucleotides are TGTGCCAGCAGCTTAGCTCTAGGCAGTACAGAGACCCAGTACTTC.

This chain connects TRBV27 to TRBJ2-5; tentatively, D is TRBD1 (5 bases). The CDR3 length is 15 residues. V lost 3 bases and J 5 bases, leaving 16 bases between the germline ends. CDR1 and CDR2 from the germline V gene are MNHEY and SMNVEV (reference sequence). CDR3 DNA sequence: TGTGCCAGCAGTTTTCCCGTGAAGGGGTTTGAGACCCAGTACTTC. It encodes CASSFPVKGFETQYF.

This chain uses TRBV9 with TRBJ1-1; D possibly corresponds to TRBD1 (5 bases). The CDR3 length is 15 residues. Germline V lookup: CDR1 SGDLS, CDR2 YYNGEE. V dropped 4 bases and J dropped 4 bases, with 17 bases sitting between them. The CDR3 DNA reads TGTGCCAGCAGCTTCCGGGGCCAAGGAACCACTGAAGCTTTCTTT. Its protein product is CASSFRGQGTTEAFF.

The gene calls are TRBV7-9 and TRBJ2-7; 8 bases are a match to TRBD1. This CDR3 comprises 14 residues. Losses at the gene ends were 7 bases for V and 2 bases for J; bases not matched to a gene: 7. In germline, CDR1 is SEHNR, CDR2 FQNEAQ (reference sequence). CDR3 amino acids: CASKRSGQAYEQYF. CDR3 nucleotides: TGTGCCAGCAAGAGGTCGGGACAGGCCTACGAGCAGTACTTC.

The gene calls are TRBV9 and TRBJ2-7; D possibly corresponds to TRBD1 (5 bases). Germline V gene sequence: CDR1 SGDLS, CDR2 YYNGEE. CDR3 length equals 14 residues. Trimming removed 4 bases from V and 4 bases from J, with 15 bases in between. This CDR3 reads CASSPAGRVYEQYF. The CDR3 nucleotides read TGTGCCAGCAGCCCCGCCGGCAGGGTATACGAGCAGTACTTC.

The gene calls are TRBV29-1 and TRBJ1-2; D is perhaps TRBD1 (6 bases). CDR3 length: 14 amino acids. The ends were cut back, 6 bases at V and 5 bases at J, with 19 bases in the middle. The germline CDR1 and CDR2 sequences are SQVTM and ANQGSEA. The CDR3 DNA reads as TGCAGCGTCCAACAGGGTTTAAAGAGGTATGGCTACACCTTC. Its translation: CSVQQGLKRYGYTF.

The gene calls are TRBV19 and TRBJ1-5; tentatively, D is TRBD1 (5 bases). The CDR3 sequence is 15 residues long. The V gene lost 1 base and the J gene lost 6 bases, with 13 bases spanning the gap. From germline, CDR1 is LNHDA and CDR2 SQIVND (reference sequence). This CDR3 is CASSIVGESGQPQHF. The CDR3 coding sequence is TGTGCCAGTAGTATAGTAGGGGAGTCCGGTCAGCCCCAGCATTTT.

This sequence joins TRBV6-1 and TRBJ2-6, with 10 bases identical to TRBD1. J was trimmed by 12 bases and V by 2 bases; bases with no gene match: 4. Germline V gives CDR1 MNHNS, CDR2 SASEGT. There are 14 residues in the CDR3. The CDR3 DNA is TGTGCCAGCAGTGAATCCTGGACAGGGGGCGTCCTGACTTTC. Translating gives CASSESWTGGVLTF.